This T cell receptor beta chain derives from a study of glioma-infiltrating T cells. For the study at large: About 1 million peripheral T cells were targeted at about 4.5- to 11-fold coverage.

Germline lookup yields CDR1 SGHTA and CDR2 FQGNSA. The CDR3 sequence is 18 residues long. Germline trimming cut 7 bases from V and 5 bases from J; bases unmatched to any gene: 19. Overall study results and limits: Very few CDR3 sequences were shared between tissue and blood. Above-expected tissue-blood divergence occurred in all gliomas, most in low-grade ones. A blood CDR3 motif signature was depleted in highly divergent patients.

Note on this clonotype: Its antigen is undetermined.

Amplification of TCR alpha and beta CDR3 regions from RNA used iRepertoire nested multiplex PCR. TCRdb processed the multiplex PCR reads anew with MiXCR; each CDR3 protein has one entry. The sample lists more than 350,000 distinct CDR3 sequences; less than 50% were seen once. The sequence was collected from a human donor with low-grade glioma or glioblastoma, undergoing nonglioma brain surgery, or in good health (not recorded which). The sequenced sample consisted of glioma tissue, nonneoplastic brain tissue, or PBMCs (not recorded which). V usage is TRBV7-2 and J usage is TRBJ2-5, with 10 positions matching TRBD2. CDR3: CASTRFAPAGGFEETQYF. For the CDR3, the DNA is TGTGCCAGCACCCGCTTCGCTCCAGCGGGAGGGTTCGAGGAGACCCAGTACTTC.